This entry lists 25 T cell receptor beta chains sequenced from one sample in a study of T cells expressing NK-cell markers. TCRdb reprocessed the 5' RACE reads; each CDR3 protein has one entry and no DNA is given. This sample's clone table lists about 160,000 distinct CDR3 sequences. Sequenced: blood T cells: a sorted CD56 or NKG2C T cell subset, CD4+ or CD8+ T cells, or bulk PBMC T cells (not recorded which). The source is a woman aged 18-70 years in good health.

The genes are TRBV9 and TRBJ2-1. CDR1 is SGDLS, CDR2 YYNGEE, per germline. The CDR3 covers 16 residues. The CDR3: CASSVDVAAPYNEQFF.

The V gene is TRBV24-1, the J gene TRBJ2-1; checking the TCRdb D call of TRBD1 is not possible without DNA. From germline, CDR1 is KGHDR and CDR2 SFDVKD. This CDR3 has 17 residues. The CDR3 spells CATSEPPRAGIINEQFF.

The chain joins TRBV29-1 to TRBJ1-3; TCRdb's D call, TRBD1, is unchecked because there is no DNA. The germline V gene encodes CDR1 SQVTM and CDR2 ANQGSEA. The CDR3 loop spans 15 amino acids. The CDR3 sequence is CSVQQGLASGNTIYF. The entire variable domain, with the rest obtained from reference TRBV29-1 and TRBJ1-3, is as follows: SAVISQKPSRDICQRGTSLTIQCQVDSQVTMMFWYRQQPGQSLTLIATANQGSEATYESGFVIDKFPISRPNLTFSTLTVSNMSPEDSSIYLCSVQQGLASGNTIYFGEGSWLTVV.

The J gene is TRBJ2-7, the V gene TRBV7-3; there is no DNA to check the TCRdb D call of TRBD2. Looked up from germline, CDR1 is SGHTA and CDR2 is FQGTGA. The CDR3 runs 13 residues. CDR3 region: CASSRDYGYEQYF.

J is TRBJ1-5 and V is TRBV7-6; with no DNA, the TCRdb D assignment of TRBD1 cannot be verified. Looked up from germline, CDR1 is SGHVS and CDR2 is FNYEAQ. The CDR3 extends over 17 amino acids. Here the CDR3 reads CASSLRTGNEGNQPQHF.

The chain's CDR3 is CASSGTTSANEQFF. This sequence joins TRBV5-1 and TRBJ2-1; TCRdb's D gene call, TRBD2, goes unchecked for lack of DNA. Germline-derived CDR1 and CDR2 are SGHRS and YFSETQ. This CDR3 contains 14 residues. Together with reference TRBV5-1 and TRBJ2-1, the CDR3 gives the full variable domain: KAGVTQTPRYLIKTRGQQVTLSCSPISGHRSVSWYQQTPGQGLQFLFEYFSETQRNKGNFPGRFSGRQFSNSRSEMNVSTLELGDSALYLCASSGTTSANEQFFGPGTRLTVL.

This chain connects TRBV20-1 to TRBJ2-2; checking the TCRdb D call of TRBD2 is not possible without DNA. Germline CDR1 reads DFQATT; CDR2 reads SNEGSKA (reference sequence). The CDR3 spans 16 residues. CDR3 loop: CSARDTGRGEVGELFF.

The V gene is TRBV27, the J gene TRBJ2-7; TCRdb outputs TRBD1, but without DNA this stays unchecked. Germline lookup yields CDR1 MNHEY and CDR2 SMNVEV (reference sequence). This CDR3 is built from 14 residues. CDR3 residues: CASSTQSGGYEQYF.

This rearrangement joins TRBV3-1 to TRBJ2-3; TCRdb designates TRBD2, a call that cannot be tested without DNA. The CDR3 is 13 residues long. Germline CDR1 reads LGHDT; CDR2 reads YNNKEL (reference sequence). The CDR3 sequence: CASSRGLGSTQYF.

The chain carries TRBV20-1 and TRBJ2-7; TCRdb names TRBD1, which stays unverified in the absence of DNA. CDR1 and CDR2 from the germline V gene are DFQATT and SNEGSKA (reference sequence). The CDR3 is made up of 14 amino acids. The CDR3 protein is CSARLTGGRNEQYF.

The rearrangement joins TRBV5-5 to TRBJ2-3; the D call of TRBD1 rests on TCRdb alone, since no DNA is present to check it. In germline, CDR1 is SGHKS, CDR2 YYEKEE (reference sequence). The CDR3 sequence is 14 residues long. The CDR3 is CASSLTGGIDTQYF.

The chain recombines TRBV4-1 with TRBJ2-6. In germline, CDR1 is MGHRA, CDR2 YSYEKL. The CDR3 covers 14 residues. CDR3 protein: CASSRMLGANVLTF.

The chain carries TRBV5-1 and TRBJ2-1; as DNA is missing, the TRBD2 call by TCRdb cannot be tested. Looked up from germline, CDR1 is SGHRS and CDR2 is YFSETQ. This CDR3 contains 15 residues. CDR3 protein: CASTPSGAVGNEQFF.

The chain joins TRBV12-3 or TRBV12-4 to TRBJ2-3; TCRdb designates TRBD2, a call that cannot be tested without DNA. The CDR3 extends over 15 amino acids. The CDR3 loop reads CASSFDEAGVDTQYF.

The chain combines TRBV5-1 with TRBJ1-2; TCRdb returns TRBD1, unconfirmable since there is no DNA. The germline CDR1 and CDR2 sequences are SGHRS and YFSETQ. The CDR3 totals 15 residues. Here the CDR3 reads CASRLTTGGAWGYTF.

The CDR3 region is CASSPQGRQETQYF. This chain joins TRBV5-1 and TRBJ2-5. Germline lookup yields CDR1 SGHRS and CDR2 YFSETQ. CDR3 length: 14 amino acids.

The chain couples TRBV12-3 or TRBV12-4 to TRBJ2-2; TCRdb's assignment of TRBD2 cannot be checked, as there is no DNA. The CDR3 sequence is 13 residues long. The CDR3 reads CASAPALAGELFF.

This sequence joins TRBV20-1 and TRBJ1-4; no DNA is available, so the TRBD1 call from TCRdb remains unchecked. CDR1 and CDR2 from the germline V gene are DFQATT and SNEGSKA (reference sequence). This CDR3 is built from 14 residues. Here the CDR3 reads CRGTGPATNEKLFF.

The V call is TRBV4-1, the J call TRBJ1-1; the TCRdb call, TRBD1, lacks DNA for checking. Germline assignment: CDR1 MGHRA and CDR2 YSYEKL. The CDR3 loop spans 15 amino acids. CDR3 amino acids: CASSQDMQGGTEAFF.

The chain has TRBV3-1 and TRBJ1-1. In germline, CDR1 is LGHDT, CDR2 YNNKEL (reference sequence). The CDR3 has 13 residues. CDR3 sequence reads: CASSQYRNTEAFF. The variable domain in full, with the rest retrieved from reference TRBV3-1 and TRBJ1-1, is DTAVSQTPKYLVTQMGNDKSIKCEQNLGHDTMYWYKQDSKKFLKIMFSYNNKELIINETVPNRFSPKSPDKAHLNLHINSLELGDSAVYFCASSQYRNTEAFFGQGTRLTVV.

The chain links TRBV18 to TRBJ2-7; absent DNA, TCRdb's TRBD1 call cannot be checked. Germline V gene lookup returns CDR1 KGHSH and CDR2 LQKENI. The CDR3 extends over 14 amino acids. This CDR3 reads CASSPNGQAGEQYF.

The gene calls are TRBV7-9 and TRBJ2-4. CDR1 is SEHNR and CDR2 is FQNEAQ in the germline V gene (reference sequence). This CDR3 contains 16 residues. CDR3 region: CASSLGSLGAKNIQYF.

The V and J genes are TRBV15 and TRBJ2-2; absent DNA, TCRdb's TRBD1 call cannot be checked. This CDR3 has 14 residues. Germline lookup yields CDR1 LNHNV and CDR2 YYDKDF (reference sequence). CDR3 sequence reads: CASRQGAITGELFF.

The rearrangement joins TRBV7-9 to TRBJ1-4; no DNA is available, so the TRBD1 call from TCRdb remains unchecked. This CDR3 has 16 amino acids. The germline V gene encodes CDR1 SEHNR and CDR2 FQNEAQ (reference sequence). CDR3 loop: CASSSLGQESNEKLFF.

This chain joins TRBV18 and TRBJ2-1; TCRdb outputs TRBD2, but without DNA this stays unchecked. The germline V gene has CDR1 KGHSH and CDR2 LQKENI. The CDR3 has 15 amino acids. The CDR3: CASSPEGLDYNEQFF.